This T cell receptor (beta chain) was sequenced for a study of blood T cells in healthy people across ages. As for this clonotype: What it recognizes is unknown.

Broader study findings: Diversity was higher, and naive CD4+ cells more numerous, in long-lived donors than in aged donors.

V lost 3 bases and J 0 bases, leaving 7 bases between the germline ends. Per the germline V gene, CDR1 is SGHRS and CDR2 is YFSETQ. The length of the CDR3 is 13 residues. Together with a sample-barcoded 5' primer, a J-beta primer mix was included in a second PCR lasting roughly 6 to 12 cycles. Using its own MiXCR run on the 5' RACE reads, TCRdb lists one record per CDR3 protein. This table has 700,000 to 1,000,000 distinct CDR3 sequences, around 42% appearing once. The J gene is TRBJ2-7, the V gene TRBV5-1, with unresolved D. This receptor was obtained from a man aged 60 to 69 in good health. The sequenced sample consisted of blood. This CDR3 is CASSSMSSYEQYF. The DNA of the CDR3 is TGCGCCAGCAGCTCTATGAGCTCCTACGAGCAGTACTTC.